The present T cell receptor beta chain was sequenced within a study of blood T cell repertoires in COVID-19. Study overall: There were acute and convalescent COVID-19 samples, and they came from the United States, Italy and Spain.

The CDR3 has 14 amino acids. Germline lookup yields CDR1 LNHNV and CDR2 YYDKDF (reference sequence). With 3 bases clipped from V and 1 base from J, the junction kept 0 bases outside the gene matches. In the original analysis: For nucleated cells, counts were estimated from reference gene primer amplification. The repertoire was sequenced with immunoSEQ multiplex PCR; TCRdb's copy has only in-frame clones and lacks some. D and trimming come from the DNA, and the V and J calls and clone size come from that table. Of about 240,000 clones in the sample, about 90% were seen once. Sequences were obtained from peripheral blood. The genes are TRBV15 and TRBJ2-5; 9 bases align to TRBD1. This TCR was sampled from a man between 60 and 70 years old with acute or convalescent COVID-19. The CDR3 DNA follows: TGTGCCACCAGCAGGGACAGGGGCCAAGAGACCCAGTACTTC. This codes for CATSRDRGQETQYF.